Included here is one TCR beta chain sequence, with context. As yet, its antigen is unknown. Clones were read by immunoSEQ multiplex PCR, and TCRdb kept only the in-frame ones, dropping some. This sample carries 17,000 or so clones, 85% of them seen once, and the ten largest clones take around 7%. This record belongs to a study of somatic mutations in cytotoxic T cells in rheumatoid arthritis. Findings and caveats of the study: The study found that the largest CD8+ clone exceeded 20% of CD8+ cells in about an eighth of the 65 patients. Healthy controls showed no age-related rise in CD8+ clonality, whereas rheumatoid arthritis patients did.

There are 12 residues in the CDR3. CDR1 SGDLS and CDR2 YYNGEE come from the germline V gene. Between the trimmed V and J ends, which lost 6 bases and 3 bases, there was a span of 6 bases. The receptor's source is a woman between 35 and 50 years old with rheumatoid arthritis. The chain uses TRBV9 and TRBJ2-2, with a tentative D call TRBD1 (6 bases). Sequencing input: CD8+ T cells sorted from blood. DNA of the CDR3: TGTGCCAGCAAGGGGGACACCGGGGAGCTGTTTTTT. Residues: CASKGDTGELFF.